The clone carrying this T cell receptor (beta chain) was observed a handful of times. CDR1 SGDLS and CDR2 YYNGEE come from the germline V gene. The CDR3 sequence is 15 residues long. With 3 bases clipped from V and 7 bases from J, the junction kept 9 bases outside the gene matches. The data were taken from a study of blood T cell repertoires in COVID-19. At the level of the study: There were acute and convalescent COVID-19 samples, and they came from the United States, Italy and Spain. The analysed material was cDNA or gDNA that came from T cells, B-cell-depleted T cells, or PBMCs.

As handled by the study authors: Reference gene primer amplification in the assay estimated nucleated cell counts. Using immunoSEQ multiplex PCR, the repertoire was profiled, and TCRdb retains in-frame clones only, with some absent. V and J calls and clone size follow that table, whereas D and trimming were derived from the DNA. This table has about 98,000 clones, approximately 80% appearing once. V is TRBV9 and J is TRBJ1-5; 8 positions match TRBD1. This sequence was found in a man between 60 and 75 years old with active or convalescent COVID-19. The specimen sequenced was peripheral blood. The CDR3 spells CASSASGQGIQPQHF. The CDR3 DNA sequence: TGTGCCAGCAGCGCCTCAGGACAGGGTATCCAGCCCCAGCATTTT. The full variable domain, its missing parts supplied by reference TRBV9 and TRBJ1-5, is DSGVTQTPKHLITATGQRVTLRCSPRSGDLSVYWYQQSLDQGLQFLIQYYNGEERAKGNILERFSAQQFPDLHSELNLSSLELGDSALYFCASSASGQGIQPQHFGDGTRLSIL.